The T cell receptor beta chain described here comes from a study of T cell changes during pregnancy in multiple sclerosis. TCRdb keeps only in-frame clones here, not all; method: immunoSEQ multiplex PCR. The sample includes tens of thousands of clones, approximately 92% seen only once; the top ten take less than 2%. Sequencing was performed on peripheral blood, taken in the third trimester of pregnancy. The receptor source for this set is a female donor in good health, enrolled as a control in a pregnancy study.

The genes are TRBV19 and TRBJ2-1; perhaps TRBD1 as D (5 bases). Trimming took off 1 base at V and 4 bases at J, with 8 bases between the two ends. Germline CDR1 LNHDA, CDR2 SQIVND (reference sequence). This CDR3 is built from 14 residues. For the CDR3, the DNA is TGTGCCAGTAGTATAGCCCACAGGTACAATGAGCAGTTCTTC. Its protein is CASSIAHRYNEQFF.